The clone carrying this TCR beta chain was recorded only once. This record comes from a study of blood T cell repertoires in COVID-19. About the study: Donors in the United States, Italy and Spain gave samples during acute or convalescent COVID-19. Nucleic acid was either cDNA or gDNA, and it came from T cells, B-cell-depleted T cells, or PBMCs.

The CDR3 consists of 13 residues. The V gene's germline CDR1 is KGHSH and CDR2 LQKENI. V was shortened by 1 base and J by 7 bases, with 11 bases between the two germline ends. In the original processing: Reference gene primer amplification gave estimated nucleated cell counts. Measured with immunoSEQ multiplex PCR; TCRdb has only the in-frame clones, and not every one. V and J calls and clone size are as listed in that table; D and trimming were resolved from the DNA. The sample lists around 68,000 clones, about 91% occurring once. The V and J genes are TRBV18 and TRBJ2-7; D might be TRBD1 (6 bases). The source is a man aged 50-59 years with active COVID-19. Sequences were obtained from peripheral blood. As DNA, the CDR3 is TGTGCCAGCTCACCACGGGACACGCCAGAGCAGTACTTC. This encodes CASSPRDTPEQYF.